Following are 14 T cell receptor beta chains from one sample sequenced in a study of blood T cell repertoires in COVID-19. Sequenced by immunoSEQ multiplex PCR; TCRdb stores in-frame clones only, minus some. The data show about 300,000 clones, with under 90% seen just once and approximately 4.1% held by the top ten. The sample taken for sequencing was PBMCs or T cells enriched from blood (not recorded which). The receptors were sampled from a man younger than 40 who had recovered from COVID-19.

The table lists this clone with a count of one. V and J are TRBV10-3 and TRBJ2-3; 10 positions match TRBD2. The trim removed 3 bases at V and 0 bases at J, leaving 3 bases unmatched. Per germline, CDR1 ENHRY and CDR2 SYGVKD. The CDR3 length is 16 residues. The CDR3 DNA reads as TGTGCCATCAGTGATCTAGCGGGGGTAAGCACAGATACGCAGTATTTT. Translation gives CAISDLAGVSTDTQYF.

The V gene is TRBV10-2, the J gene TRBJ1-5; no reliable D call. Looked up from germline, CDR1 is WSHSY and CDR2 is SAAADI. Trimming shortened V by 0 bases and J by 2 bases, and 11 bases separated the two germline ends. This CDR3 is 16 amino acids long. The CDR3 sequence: CASSESTPGGNQPQHF. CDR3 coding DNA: TGCGCCAGCAGTGAGTCGACCCCCGGGGGCAATCAGCCCCAGCATTTT.

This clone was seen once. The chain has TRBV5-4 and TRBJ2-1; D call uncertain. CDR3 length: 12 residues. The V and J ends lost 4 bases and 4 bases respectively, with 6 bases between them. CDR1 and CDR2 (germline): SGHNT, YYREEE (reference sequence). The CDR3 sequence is CASSPSYNEQFF. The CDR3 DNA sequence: TGTGCCAGCAGCCCCTCTTACAATGAGCAGTTCTTC.

CDR3 nucleotide sequence: TGTGCCTGGGAGGATGATGAAAAACTGTTTTTT. It encodes CAWEDDEKLFF. This rearrangement joins TRBV30 to TRBJ1-4; no firm D call. The CDR3 runs to 11 residues. V shed 5 bases and J shed 6 bases, with 7 bases lying between them. The germline CDR1 and CDR2 sequences are GTSNPN and SVGIG (reference sequence).

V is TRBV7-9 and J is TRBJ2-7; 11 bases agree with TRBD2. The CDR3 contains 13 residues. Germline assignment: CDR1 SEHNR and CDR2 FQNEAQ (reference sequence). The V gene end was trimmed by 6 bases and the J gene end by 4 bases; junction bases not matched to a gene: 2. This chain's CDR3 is CASRTSGSYEQYF. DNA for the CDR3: TGTGCCAGCAGAACTAGCGGGAGTTACGAGCAGTACTTC.

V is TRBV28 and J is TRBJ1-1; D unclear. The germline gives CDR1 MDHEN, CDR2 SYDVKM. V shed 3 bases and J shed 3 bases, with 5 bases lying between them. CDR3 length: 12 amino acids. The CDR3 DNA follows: TGTGCCAGCAGTTTGAGGGACACTGAAGCTTTCTTT. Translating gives CASSLRDTEAFF.

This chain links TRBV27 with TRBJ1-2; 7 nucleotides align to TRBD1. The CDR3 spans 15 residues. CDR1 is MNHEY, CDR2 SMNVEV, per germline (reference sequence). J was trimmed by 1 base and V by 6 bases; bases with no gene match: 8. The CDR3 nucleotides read TGTGCCAGCAGAAAAGGGACAGAACTTAACTATGGCTACACCTTC. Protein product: CASRKGTELNYGYTF.

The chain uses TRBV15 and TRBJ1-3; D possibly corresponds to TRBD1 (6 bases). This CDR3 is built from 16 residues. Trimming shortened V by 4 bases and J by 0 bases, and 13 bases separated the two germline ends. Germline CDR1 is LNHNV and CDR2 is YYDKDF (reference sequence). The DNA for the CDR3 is TGTGCCACCAGCACTCGACAGGCCATCTCTGGAAACACCATATATTTT. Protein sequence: CATSTRQAISGNTIYF.

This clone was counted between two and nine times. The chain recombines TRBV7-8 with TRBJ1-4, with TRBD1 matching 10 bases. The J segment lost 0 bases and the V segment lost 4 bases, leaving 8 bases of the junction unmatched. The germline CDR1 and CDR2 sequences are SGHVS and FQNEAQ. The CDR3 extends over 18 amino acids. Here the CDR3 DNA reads TGTGCCAGCAGCTGGACAGGGGGGGCCCTTGCAACTAATGAAAAACTGTTTTTT. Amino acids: CASSWTGGALATNEKLFF.

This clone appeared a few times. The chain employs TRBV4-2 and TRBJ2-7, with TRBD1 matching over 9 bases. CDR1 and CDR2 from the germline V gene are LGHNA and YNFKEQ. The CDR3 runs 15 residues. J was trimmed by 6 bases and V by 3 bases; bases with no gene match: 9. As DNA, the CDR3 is TGTGCCAGCAGCCAGGTGCGGGGACAGGGAGGCGAGCAGTACTTC. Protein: CASSQVRGQGGEQYF.

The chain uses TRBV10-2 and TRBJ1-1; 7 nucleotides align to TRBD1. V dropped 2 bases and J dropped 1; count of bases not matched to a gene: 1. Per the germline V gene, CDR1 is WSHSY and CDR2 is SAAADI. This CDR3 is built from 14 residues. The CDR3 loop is CASSEAGGNTEAFF. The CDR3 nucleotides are TGCGCCAGCAGTGAGGCAGGGGGGAACACTGAAGCTTTCTTT.

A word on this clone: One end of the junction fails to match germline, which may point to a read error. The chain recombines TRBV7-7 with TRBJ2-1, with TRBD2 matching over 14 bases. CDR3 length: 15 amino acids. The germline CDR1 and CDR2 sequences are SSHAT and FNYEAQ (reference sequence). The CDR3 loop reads CASSLTSGRAGEQFF. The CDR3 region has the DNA TGTGCTAGCAGCTTGACTAGCGGGAGGGCCGGCGAGCAGTTCTTC.

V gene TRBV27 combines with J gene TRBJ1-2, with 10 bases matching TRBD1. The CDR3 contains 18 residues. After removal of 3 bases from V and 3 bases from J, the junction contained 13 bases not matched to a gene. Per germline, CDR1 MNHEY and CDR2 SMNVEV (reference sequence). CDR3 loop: CASSFFVMRDRGHYGYTF. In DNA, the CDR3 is TGTGCCAGCAGTTTCTTTGTGATGCGGGACAGGGGCCACTATGGCTACACCTTC.

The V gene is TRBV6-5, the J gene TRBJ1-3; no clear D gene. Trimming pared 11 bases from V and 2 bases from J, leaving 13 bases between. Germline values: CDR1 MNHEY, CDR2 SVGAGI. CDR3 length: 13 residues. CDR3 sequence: CAVRGAAGNTIYF. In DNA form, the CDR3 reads TGTGCCGTCCGCGGCGCGGCTGGAAACACCATATATTTT.